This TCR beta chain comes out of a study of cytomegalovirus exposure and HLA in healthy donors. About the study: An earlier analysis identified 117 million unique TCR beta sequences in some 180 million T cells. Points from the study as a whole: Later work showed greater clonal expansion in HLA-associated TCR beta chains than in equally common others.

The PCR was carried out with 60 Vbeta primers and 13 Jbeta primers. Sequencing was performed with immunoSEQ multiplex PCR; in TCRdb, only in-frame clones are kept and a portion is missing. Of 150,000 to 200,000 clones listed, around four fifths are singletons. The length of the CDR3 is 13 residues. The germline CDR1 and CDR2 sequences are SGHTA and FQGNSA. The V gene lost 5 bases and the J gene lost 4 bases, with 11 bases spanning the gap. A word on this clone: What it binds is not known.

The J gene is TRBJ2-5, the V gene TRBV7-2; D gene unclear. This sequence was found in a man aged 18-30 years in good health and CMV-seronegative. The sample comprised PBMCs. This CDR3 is CASSKGGLETQYF. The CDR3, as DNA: TGTGCCAGCAGCAAAGGCGGTCTAGAGACCCAGTACTTC.